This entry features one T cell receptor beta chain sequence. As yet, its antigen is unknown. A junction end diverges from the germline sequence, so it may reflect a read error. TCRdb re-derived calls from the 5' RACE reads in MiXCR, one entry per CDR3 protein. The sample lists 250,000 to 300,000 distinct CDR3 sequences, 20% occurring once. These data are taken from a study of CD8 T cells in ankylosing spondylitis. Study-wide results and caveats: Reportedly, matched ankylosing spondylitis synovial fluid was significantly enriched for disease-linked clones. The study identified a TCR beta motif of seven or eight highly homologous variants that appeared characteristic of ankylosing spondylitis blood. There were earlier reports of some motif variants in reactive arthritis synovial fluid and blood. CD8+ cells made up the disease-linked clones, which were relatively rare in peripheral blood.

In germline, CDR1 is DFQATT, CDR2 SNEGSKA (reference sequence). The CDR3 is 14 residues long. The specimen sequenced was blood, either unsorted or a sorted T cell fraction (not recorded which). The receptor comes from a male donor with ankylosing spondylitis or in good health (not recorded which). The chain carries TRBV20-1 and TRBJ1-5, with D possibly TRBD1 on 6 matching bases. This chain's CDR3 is CSAREGGRNQPQHF. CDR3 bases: TGCAGTGCTAGAGAAGGGGGACGCAATCAACCCCAGCATTTT.